This TCR beta chain is from a study of regulatory T cells in long-lasting Graves disease. This clonotype has just a few counts. Construction of TCR beta libraries relied on iRepertoire HTBI primers and on Arm-PCR targeting CDR3 regions. TCRdb fed the multiplex PCR reads into MiXCR, producing one record per CDR3 protein. The sample contains around 460,000 distinct CDR3 sequences, around 13% of which appear only once. Documented time point: newly diagnosed GD, antithyroid drugs for less than 3 months. The TCR library was made from RNA that had been extracted from PBMCs in TRIzol. These data were likewise used in another study, on T cells in Graves' hyperthyroidism and ophthalmopathy. That work contributes: When the TCR CDR3 underwent first-round RT-PCR, the HTBI primer set was used.

The source material was peripheral blood mononuclear cells (PBMCs), sampled at new diagnosis, from a patient treated with antithyroid drugs. This TCR came from a woman between 50 and 59 years old with Graves disease.

The CDR3 DNA reads TGTGCCTGGAGTCGACAGGACACTGAAGCTTTCTTT. Its protein product is CAWSRQDTEAFF. The genes are TRBV30 and TRBJ1-1; D is possibly TRBD1 (6 bases). Per germline, CDR1 GTSNPN and CDR2 SVGIG (reference sequence). V lost 2 bases and J 3 bases, leaving 7 bases between the germline ends. CDR3 size: 12 residues.